One and the same sample provided the 4 T cell receptor beta chains below, sequenced in a study of breast tumors, draining lymph nodes, adjacent tissues. TCRdb ran MiXCR on the multiplex PCR reads and lists one entry per CDR3 protein. There are approximately 89,000 distinct CDR3 sequences in the sample; over 25% occur only once, and 8% to 9% lies in the top ten. Breast cancer patients provided tissue from their axillary draining lymph nodes. Sequences were obtained from axillary lymph node tissue. The receptor set was obtained from a female donor with breast cancer. Some clones in this sample may be carry-over from other donors' samples.

On this clonotype: This may arise from a read error, as a much more abundant clone is one base away. The chain combines TRBV11-3 with TRBJ2-1; 9 bases align to TRBD2. The CDR3 is 16 amino acids. Germline CDR1 SGHNT, CDR2 YENEEA. The CDR3 sequence: CASSLRAGGVYNKQFF. The CDR3 region has the DNA TGTGCCAGCAGCTTAAGGGCGGGAGGGGTCTACAATAAGCAGTTCTTC.

For this clonotype: The junction shows a germline mismatch at one end, possibly a read error. The chain is built from TRBV6-4 and TRBJ2-7; perhaps D is TRBD1 or TRBD2 (5 bases each). Germline V CDR1 and CDR2: MRHNA, SNTAGT. The CDR3 is 15 amino acids. The CDR3 spells CAISEGYGEVYEQYF. Written as DNA, the CDR3 is TGTGCCATCAGTGAGGGGTACGGAGAAGTTTACGAGCAGTACTTC.

The V and J genes are TRBV10-3 and TRBJ1-6; no firm D call. Germline assignment: CDR1 ENHRY and CDR2 SYGVKD. CDR3 size: 14 residues. Trimming left V 2 bases short and J 2 bases short, with 4 bases between. CDR3 loop: CAISEDPYNSPLHF. The CDR3, as DNA: TGTGCCATCAGTGAGGACCCCTATAATTCACCCCTCCACTTT.

Many counts were recorded for this clonotype. The V gene is TRBV7-9, the J gene TRBJ2-5; the D is unclear. Deletions cut 4 bases from V and 4 bases from J, with 10 bases between. Germline CDR1 and CDR2: SEHNR and FQNEAQ (reference sequence). The CDR3 extends over 13 amino acids. This chain's CDR3 is CASSSFTGETQYF. The CDR3 region has the DNA TGTGCCAGCAGCTCCTTTACGGGAGAGACCCAGTACTTC.